This entry lists 2 T cell receptor beta chains sequenced from one sample in a study of identifying expanded T cells in peripheral blood. Sequencing was performed with immunoSEQ multiplex PCR; in TCRdb, only in-frame clones are kept and a portion is missing. The sample has under 100,000 clones, about 90% seen once. Sequencing was performed on blood. The receptors stem from a person aged 18 to 75 in good health.

The chain joins TRBV18 to TRBJ2-7; D may correspond to TRBD1 or TRBD2 (6 bases each). There are 15 residues in the CDR3. Per the germline V gene, CDR1 is KGHSH and CDR2 is LQKENI. Trimming left V 3 bases short and J 4 bases short, with 16 bases between. The CDR3 sequence: CASSPSGGGGYEQYF. The CDR3, as DNA: TGTGCCAGCTCACCGTCAGGAGGGGGTGGATACGAGCAGTACTTC.

The V and J genes are TRBV9 and TRBJ2-2; TRBD2 might be the D (7 bases). Germline loops: CDR1 SGDLS, CDR2 YYNGEE. The length of the CDR3 is 16 residues. Deletions cut 2 bases from V and 7 bases from J, with 18 bases between. CDR3 bases: TGTGCCAGCAGCGTGAGGGCGGGGGCCATAGGCGGGGAGCTGTTTTTT. Its protein product is CASSVRAGAIGGELFF. The full variable domain, completed using reference TRBV9 and TRBJ2-2, is DSGVTQTPKHLITATGQRVTLRCSPRSGDLSVYWYQQSLDQGLQFLIQYYNGEERAKGNILERFSAQQFPDLHSELNLSSLELGDSALYFCASSVRAGAIGGELFFGEGSRLTVL.